A single sample gave rise to the 6 T cell receptor beta chains below, sequenced in a study of blood T cell repertoires in COVID-19. Data came from immunoSEQ multiplex PCR; TCRdb stores just in-frame clones and leaves some out. The sample yields 370,000 or so clones, roughly 80% seen once. The sequenced material came from peripheral blood. Source of these receptors: a human donor with acute or convalescent COVID-19. The donor label of this sample is uncertain.

This clone was detected only once. The chain couples TRBV9 to TRBJ1-2; 9 positions agree with TRBD1. The CDR3 spans 16 residues. The V gene's germline CDR1 is SGDLS and CDR2 YYNGEE. With 0 bases clipped from V and 4 bases from J, the junction kept 7 bases outside the gene matches. The CDR3 region has the DNA TGTGCCAGCAGCGTAGGGGGGGGACAGGGTCCCTATGGCTACACCTTC. It encodes CASSVGGGQGPYGYTF.

This clone was observed once. V usage is TRBV27 and J usage is TRBJ1-1, with D perhaps TRBD1 (5 bases). This CDR3 region has 14 residues. Trimming left V 0 bases short and J 1 base short, with 6 bases between. The germline gives CDR1 MNHEY, CDR2 SMNVEV (reference sequence). The CDR3 nucleotides read TGTGCCAGCAGTTTATCGGGGGGGAACACTGAAGCTTTCTTT. It yields the protein CASSLSGGNTEAFF.

The chain recombines TRBV7-9 with TRBJ2-6; tentatively, D is TRBD2 (6 bases). Germline V gene data show CDR1 as SEHNR and CDR2 as FQNEAQ (reference sequence). Deletions cut 7 bases from V and 4 bases from J, with 17 bases between. The CDR3 length is 16 residues. The CDR3 reads CASTTGGHAGANVLTF. The CDR3 DNA is TGTGCCAGCACTACTGGAGGGCACGCCGGGGCCAACGTCCTGACTTTC. Variable domain in full (rest from reference TRBV7-9 and TRBJ2-6): DTGVSQNPRHKITKRGQNVTFRCDPISEHNRLYWYRQTLGQGPEFLTYFQNEAQLEKSRLLSDRFSAERPKGSFSTLEIQRTEQGDSAMYLCASTTGGHAGANVLTFGAGSRLTVL.

This clone was observed a few times. This sequence joins TRBV5-1 and TRBJ2-2; no definite D call. Between the trimmed V and J ends, which lost 4 bases and 0 bases, there was a span of 10 bases. CDR3 size: 15 residues. The germline CDR1 and CDR2 sequences are SGHRS and YFSETQ. The CDR3 sequence is CASSPVLANTGELFF. Written as DNA, the CDR3 is TGCGCCAGCAGCCCCGTCCTTGCGAACACCGGGGAGCTGTTTTTT. Complete variable domain (other parts from reference TRBV5-1 and TRBJ2-2): KAGVTQTPRYLIKTRGQQVTLSCSPISGHRSVSWYQQTPGQGLQFLFEYFSETQRNKGNFPGRFSGRQFSNSRSEMNVSTLELGDSALYLCASSPVLANTGELFFGEGSRLTVL.

This rearrangement joins TRBV7-9 to TRBJ1-2; TRBD1 agrees at 12 bases. The CDR3 is 17 residues long. With V trimmed by 4 bases and J by 6 bases, 12 bases remained unmatched. Germline lookup yields CDR1 SEHNR and CDR2 FQNEAQ (reference sequence). The CDR3 DNA is TGTGCCAGCAGCTCTTTAACTGCGGGACAGGGGGCCCATGGCTACACCTTC. This encodes CASSSLTAGQGAHGYTF.

This CDR3 is CASSLSGSSYNEQFF. As DNA, the CDR3 is TGTGCCAGCAGCTTAAGCGGGAGCTCCTACAATGAGCAGTTCTTC. The J gene is TRBJ2-1, the V gene TRBV11-2, with 8 bases that match TRBD2. This CDR3 comprises 15 residues. The junction had 0 bases not matched to a gene; V was cut back by 2 bases and J by 0 bases. From germline, CDR1 is SGHAT and CDR2 FQNNGV. The variable domain in full, with the rest retrieved from reference TRBV11-2 and TRBJ2-1, is EAGVAQSPRYKIIEKRQSVAFWCNPISGHATLYWYQQILGQGPKLLIQFQNNGVVDDSQLPKDRFSAERLKGVDSTLKIQPAKLEDSAVYLCASSLSGSSYNEQFFGPGTRLTVL.